This T cell receptor beta chain appears in the sequencing data of a study of technical replicates of blood from a handful of donors. Germline V gene data show CDR1 as LNHDA and CDR2 as SQIVND (reference sequence). The CDR3 sequence is 15 residues long. TCRdb's copy holds only in-frame clones and misses some; the assay was immunoSEQ multiplex PCR. The sample records some 96,000 clones, about 94% being singletons. About this clone: A junction end diverges from the germline sequence, so it may reflect a read error. The same CDR3 also results from other DNA sequences found in this sample.

This chain joins TRBV19 and TRBJ2-7; 7 bases align to TRBD1. What was sequenced was T cells isolated from PBMCs. The clonotype originates from a human donor in good health. The CDR3 loop reads CASSIIGGEGDEQYF. The CDR3 DNA is TGTGCCAGTAGTATTATAGGGGGCGAGGGTGACGAGCAGTACTTT.